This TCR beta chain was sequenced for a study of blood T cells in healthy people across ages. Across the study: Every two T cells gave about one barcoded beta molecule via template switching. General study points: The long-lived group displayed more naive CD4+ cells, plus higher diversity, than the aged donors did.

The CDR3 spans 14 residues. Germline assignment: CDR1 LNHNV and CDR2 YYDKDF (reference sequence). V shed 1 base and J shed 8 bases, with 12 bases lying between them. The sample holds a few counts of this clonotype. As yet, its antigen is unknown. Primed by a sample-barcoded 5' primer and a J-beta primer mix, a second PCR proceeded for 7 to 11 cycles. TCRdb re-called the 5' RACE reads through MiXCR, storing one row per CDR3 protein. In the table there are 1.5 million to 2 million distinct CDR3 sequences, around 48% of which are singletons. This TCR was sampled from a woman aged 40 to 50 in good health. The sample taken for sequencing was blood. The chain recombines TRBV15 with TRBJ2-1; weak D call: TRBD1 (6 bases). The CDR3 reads CATSRATGRHEQFF. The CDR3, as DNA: TGTGCCACCAGCAGAGCCACAGGGCGTCATGAGCAGTTCTTC.